Listed below are T cell receptor beta chains from one sample, sequenced in a study of sequential checkpoint blockade in melanoma. Sequenced by immunoSEQ multiplex PCR; TCRdb stores in-frame clones only, minus some. The data show fewer than 25,000 clones, about two thirds seen once. Here the sequenced sample was CD8+ T cells sorted from blood (inferred from file names), taken from a patient given nivolumab and ipilimumab in sequence. The receptors originated from a human donor with melanoma. Both conserved end residues are part of each CDR3. A D gene is named only where the DNA matches it firmly. Clone size is not always given. Where it is, it says once, few, many or a class for expanded clones.

TRBJ1-4	TRBV5-8	-	-	TGTGCCAGCAGGATGGAGGGTCGGCTGGAAAAACTGTTTTTT	CASRMEGRLEKLFF
TRBJ2-7	TRBV10-2	-	-	TGCGCCAGCAGGTTTCGGCGCACTGGAGACGAGCAGTACTTC	CASRFRRTGDEQYF
TRBJ2-7	TRBV5-4	-	once	TGTGCCAGCAGCTTGGTGGCGGGGGCCACGGAAGAGCAGTACTTC	CASSLVAGATEEQYF
TRBJ2-3	TRBV7-9	TRBD1	few	TGTGCCAGCAGTCTACGACAGGGGTCAACAGATACGCAGTATTTT	CASSLRQGSTDTQYF
TRBJ2-5	TRBV28	-	-	TGTGCCAGCAGTCCCCTCTTAGCATTAGGGGGAGAGACCCAGTACTTC	CASSPLLALGGETQYF
TRBJ1-1	TRBV27	-	-	TGTGCCAGCAGTTTAGGGGGGACCACTGAAGCTTTCTTT	CASSLGGTTEAFF
TRBJ1-6	TRBV21-1	-	-	TGTGCCAGCCCGGGGAGCCAGCCCCTCCACTTT	CASPGSQPLHF
TRBJ2-2	TRBV7-9	TRBD2	once	TGTGCCAGCAGCCCCTCGGGGGGGCACACCGGGGAGCTGTTTTTT	CASSPSGGHTGELFF
TRBJ1-4	TRBV7-9	-	-	TGTGCCAGCAGGGAGGGACGTGGGGAAAAACTGTTTTTT	CASREGRGEKLFF
TRBJ2-1	TRBV9	TRBD1	-	TGTGCCAGCTCTAGGACAGGGCAGTACAATGAGCAGTTCTTC	CASSRTGQYNEQFF
TRBJ1-5	TRBV2	TRBD1	-	TGTGCCAGCAGCCGAGGGGGCGCGATAATAATGTCGAGCAATCAGCCCCAGCATTTT	CASSRGGAIIMSSNQPQHF
TRBJ2-2	TRBV19	TRBD1	-	TGTGCCAGTAGTTCCTGGACAGGGGGCGACACCGGGGAGCTGTTTTTT	CASSSWTGGDTGELFF
TRBJ2-1	TRBV9	TRBD1	-	TGTGCCAGCAGCGGAACCGGGACAGGGGAAAACAATGAGCAGTTCTTC	CASSGTGTGENNEQFF
TRBJ2-7	TRBV5-6	-	-	TGTGCCAGCAGTACGTGGTATTTTAGTTCCGAGCAGTACTTC	CASSTWYFSSEQYF
TRBJ2-3	TRBV5-4	TRBD2	-	TGTGCCAGCAGCATCTCGGGGGGGGCTCCAGATACGCAGTATTTT	CASSISGGAPDTQYF
TRBJ2-1	TRBV6-4	-	few	TGTGCCAGCACCCAGGGTCTGTCCTACAATGAGCAGTTCTTC	CASTQGLSYNEQFF
TRBJ2-7	TRBV5-4	TRBD1	-	TGTGCCAGCAGCTTGGGGGTGGCAGGGGGCGAGCAGTACTTC	CASSLGVAGGEQYF
TRBJ2-3	TRBV2	TRBD2	-	TGTGCCAGCAGGGACCTACTAGCGGGGCTTTCAGATACGCAGTACTTT	CASRDLLAGLSDTQYF
TRBJ2-1	TRBV5-8	-	few	TGTGCCAGCGGTTTAATAGCCCACAATGAGCAGTTCTTC	CASGLIAHNEQFF
TRBJ1-2	TRBV6-5	TRBD1	many	TGTGCCAGCAGTTCGTCGACAGGGTTCTATGGCTACACCTTC	CASSSSTGFYGYTF
TRBJ2-7	TRBV6-5	-	-	TGTGCCAGCAGTCTGGACAGTTCCTCCTACGAGCAGTACTTC	CASSLDSSSYEQYF
TRBJ1-1	TRBV14	-	-	TGTGCCAGCAGCCAAGCGAGGTATACTGAAGCTTTCTTT	CASSQARYTEAFF
TRBJ1-1	TRBV7-9	-	-	TGTGCCAGCAGCTCACGGGACTCAACCGGGGGCACTGAAGCTTTCTTT	CASSSRDSTGGTEAFF
TRBJ2-5	TRBV4-1	-	-	TGCGCCAGCAGCCAAGATCGCGCGGGGGCCCAGGAGACCCAGTACTTC	CASSQDRAGAQETQYF
TRBJ1-5	TRBV27	TRBD1	few	TGTGCCAGCAGGGATTTGACCGGAGGGGGCCAGCCCCAGCATTTT	CASRDLTGGGQPQHF
TRBJ1-1	TRBV15	-	-	TGTGCCACCAGCCCCTGGGGCAACACTGAAGCTTTCTTT	CATSPWGNTEAFF
TRBJ2-3	TRBV28	-	-	TGTGCCAGCAGTTTACGTCAAAGAGCAGATACGCAGTATTTT	CASSLRQRADTQYF
TRBJ2-5	TRBV7-3	TRBD2	-	TGTGCCAGCAGCTTTGCGGGGGGAGAGACCCAGTACTTC	CASSFAGGETQYF
TRBJ1-1	TRBV10-1	-	-	TGCGCCAGCAGTGCCTTTACAGGGCAGGACACTGAAGCTTTCTTT	CASSAFTGQDTEAFF
TRBJ2-2	TRBV7-9	-	once	TGTGCCAGCAAGCCCGTAGGACTAAACACCGGGGAGCTGTTTTTT	CASKPVGLNTGELFF
TRBJ2-3	TRBV5-5	TRBD2	-	TGTGCCAGCAGCTTGGTGTGGGGAGGGGCAGATACGCAGTATTTT	CASSLVWGGADTQYF
TRBJ2-1	TRBV5-8	TRBD2	few	TGTGCCAGCAGCCCTCCGGGGGCGGGGGGCCCCAATGAGCAGTTCTTC	CASSPPGAGGPNEQFF
TRBJ2-5	TRBV5-8	TRBD1	-	TGTGCCAGCAGCTTGGGAGGGGGCCTCCACTTC	CASSLGGGLHF
TRBJ2-1	TRBV5-6	TRBD2	-	TGTGCCAGCAGCTTGGGCGGGGGTTTCAATGAGCAGTTCTTC	CASSLGGGFNEQFF
TRBJ2-1	TRBV5-5	-	few	TGTGCCAGCAGTTGGACAGCGAGCTCCTACAATGAGCAGTTCTTC	CASSWTASSYNEQFF
TRBJ1-5	TRBV28	TRBD1	once	TGTGCCAGCAGTTTTGTGGACAGGGGATATAGCAATCAGCCCCAGCATTTT	CASSFVDRGYSNQPQHF
TRBJ1-6	TRBV2	-	-	TGTGCCAGCCTGCACGGGTATAATTCACCCCTCCACTTT	CASLHGYNSPLHF
TRBJ2-1	TRBV2	TRBD1	-	TGTGCCAGCGAAGAGACAGGGAGCTCCTACAATGAGCAGTTCTTC	CASEETGSSYNEQFF
TRBJ2-1	TRBV11-3	-	few	TGTGCCAGCAGCTCCGGATCAGGCTCCTACAATGAGCAGTTCTTC	CASSSGSGSYNEQFF
TRBJ2-3	TRBV6-6	TRBD1	-	TGTGCCAGCAGTCACCCCAGGGGGAACACAGATACGCAGTATTTT	CASSHPRGNTDTQYF
TRBJ1-4	TRBV15	TRBD1	few	TGTGCCACCGGACAGGGTTTGGATGAAAAACTGTTTTTT	CATGQGLDEKLFF
TRBJ2-7	TRBV5-4	-	-	TGTGCCAGCAGCCAAGTAACAGGACCCTTCTACGAGCAGTACTTC	CASSQVTGPFYEQYF
TRBJ2-6	TRBV9	TRBD2	-	TGTGCCAGCAGCGTAGCGGGGACTAGCGGGGAGAGCTCTGGGGCCAACGTCCTGACTTTC	CASSVAGTSGESSGANVLTF
TRBJ1-1	TRBV5-4	TRBD1	-	TGTGCCAGCAGCCCTGGGGTTGGCAGGGGGCACACTGAAGCTTTCTTT	CASSPGVGRGHTEAFF
TRBJ1-5	TRBV29-1	TRBD1	-	TGCAGCGTTAGTACCGGGACAGGTTTTCAGCCCCAGCATTTT	CSVSTGTGFQPQHF
TRBJ2-3	TRBV28	-	-	TGTGCCATACAGGGTCTCACAGATACGCAGTATTTT	CAIQGLTDTQYF
TRBJ1-1	TRBV2	-	few	TGTGCCAGGAACGGGAGGGTGACTGAAGCTTTCTTT	CARNGRVTEAFF
TRBJ2-7	TRBV7-6	-	-	TGTGCCAGCAGCCCCGGCCGGGGAGGAACTTCCTACGAGCAGTACTTC	CASSPGRGGTSYEQYF
TRBJ1-6	TRBV6-1	TRBD1	few	TGTGCCAGCAGTGAAGAGTCGGGACAGGGATATTCACCCCTCCACTTT	CASSEESGQGYSPLHF